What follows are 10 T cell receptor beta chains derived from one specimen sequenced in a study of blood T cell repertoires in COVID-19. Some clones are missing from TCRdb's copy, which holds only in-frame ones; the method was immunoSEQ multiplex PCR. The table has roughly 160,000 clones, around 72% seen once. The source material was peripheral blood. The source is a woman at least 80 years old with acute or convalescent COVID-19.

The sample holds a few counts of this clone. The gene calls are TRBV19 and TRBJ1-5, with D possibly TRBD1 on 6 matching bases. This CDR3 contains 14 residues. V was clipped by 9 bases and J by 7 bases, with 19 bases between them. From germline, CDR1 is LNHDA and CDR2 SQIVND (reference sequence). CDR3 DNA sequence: TGTGCCAGCACACAACAGGGTACGTACCAGCCCCAGCATTTT. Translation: CASTQQGTYQPQHF.

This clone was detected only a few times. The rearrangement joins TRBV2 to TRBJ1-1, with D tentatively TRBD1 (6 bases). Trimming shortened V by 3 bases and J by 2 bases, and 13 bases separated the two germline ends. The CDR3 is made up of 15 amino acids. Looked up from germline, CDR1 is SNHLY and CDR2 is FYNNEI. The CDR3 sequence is CASSDQGLANTEAFF. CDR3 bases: TGTGCCAGCAGTGATCAGGGGTTAGCTAACACTGAAGCTTTCTTT.

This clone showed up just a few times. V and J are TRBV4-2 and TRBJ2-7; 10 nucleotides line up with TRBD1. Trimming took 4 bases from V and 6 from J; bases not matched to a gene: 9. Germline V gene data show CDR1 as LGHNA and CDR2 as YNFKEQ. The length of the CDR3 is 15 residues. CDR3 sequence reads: CASSPGGTGVAEQYF. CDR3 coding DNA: TGTGCCAGCAGCCCCGGGGGGACAGGGGTAGCCGAGCAGTACTTC.

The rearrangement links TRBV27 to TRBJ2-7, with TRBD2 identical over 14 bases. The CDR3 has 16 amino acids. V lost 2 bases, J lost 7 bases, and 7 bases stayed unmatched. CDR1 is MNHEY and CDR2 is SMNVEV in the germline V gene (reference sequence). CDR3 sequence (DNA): TGTGCCAGCAGTTTACCGACTAGCGGGAGGGCCAGAGAGCAGTACTTC. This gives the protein CASSLPTSGRAREQYF.

The DNA for the CDR3 is TGTGCCAGCAGACCAGGACTAGCGGGAGCGGAGACCCAGTACTTC. It codes for CASRPGLAGAETQYF. This chain joins TRBV27 and TRBJ2-5, with 13 bases fitting TRBD2. The CDR3 runs to 15 residues. Germline CDR1 and CDR2: MNHEY and SMNVEV (reference sequence). Unmatched junction bases numbered 6, after V lost 6 bases and J lost 5 bases.

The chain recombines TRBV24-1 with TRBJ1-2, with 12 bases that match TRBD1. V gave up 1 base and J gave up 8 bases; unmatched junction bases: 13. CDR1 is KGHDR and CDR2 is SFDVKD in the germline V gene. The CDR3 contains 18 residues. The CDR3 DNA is TGTGCCACCAGTGATTTACTCGCCCGGGACAGGGGGCTGGGGGGCTACACCTTC. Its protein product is CATSDLLARDRGLGGYTF.

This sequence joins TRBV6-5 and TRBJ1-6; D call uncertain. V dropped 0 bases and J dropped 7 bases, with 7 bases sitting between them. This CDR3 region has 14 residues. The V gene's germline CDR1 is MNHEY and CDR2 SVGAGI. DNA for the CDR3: TGTGCCAGCAGTTACTCCCTGGGCAATTCACCCCTCCACTTT. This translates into CASSYSLGNSPLHF.

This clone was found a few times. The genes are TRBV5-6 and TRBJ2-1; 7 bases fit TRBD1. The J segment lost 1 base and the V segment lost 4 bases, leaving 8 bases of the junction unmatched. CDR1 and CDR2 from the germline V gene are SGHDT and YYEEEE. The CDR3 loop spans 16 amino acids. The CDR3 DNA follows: TGTGCCAGCAGCCAAAGGACAGGTCAATCCTACAATGAGCAGTTCTTC. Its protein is CASSQRTGQSYNEQFF.

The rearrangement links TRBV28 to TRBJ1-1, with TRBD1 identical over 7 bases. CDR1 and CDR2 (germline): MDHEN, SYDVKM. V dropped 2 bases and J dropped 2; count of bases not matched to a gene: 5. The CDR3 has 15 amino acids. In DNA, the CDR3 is TGTGCCAGCAGTTTAACCCAGGGGGGCAACACTGAAGCTTTCTTT. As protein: CASSLTQGGNTEAFF.

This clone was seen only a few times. The CDR3 sequence: CASSYGTENSPLHF. DNA for the CDR3: TGTGCCAGCAGCTACGGGACAGAAAATTCACCCCTCCACTTT. This sequence joins TRBV5-4 and TRBJ1-6; 7 positions match TRBD1. CDR1 is SGHNT and CDR2 is YYREEE in the germline V gene (reference sequence). The CDR3 length is 14 residues. J lost 7 bases, V lost 3 bases, and 4 bases had no gene match.